The rows below give T cell receptor beta chains drawn from one sample of a study of blood T cell repertoires in COVID-19. Produced via immunoSEQ multiplex PCR; TCRdb's table is partial and in-frame only. The data show approximately 210,000 clones, approximately 84% seen once. Input material: peripheral blood. These TCRs come from a woman in her forties or fifties with active or convalescent COVID-19. Each CDR3 is given with its conserved first and last residue. Fields, in order: J gene, D gene, clone size, V gene, CDR3 protein, CDR3 DNA. A D gene is named only where the DNA matches it firmly. Part of the rows lack a size; the others show once, few, many or a class for expanded clones.

J gene: TRBJ2-2
D gene: -
clone size: -
V gene: TRBV6-4
CDR3 protein: CASSAGSGGELFF
CDR3 DNA: TGTGCCAGCAGTGCAGGCTCTGGCGGGGAGCTGTTTTTT

J gene: TRBJ1-4
D gene: -
clone size: -
V gene: TRBV6-5
CDR3 protein: CASSYDRNEKLFF
CDR3 DNA: TGTGCCAGCAGTTACGACAGGAATGAAAAACTGTTTTTT

J gene: TRBJ2-2
D gene: -
clone size: -
V gene: TRBV5-1
CDR3 protein: CASSLAGLRGTGELFF
CDR3 DNA: TGCGCCAGCAGCTTGGCCGGTTTAAGAGGCACCGGGGAGCTGTTTTTT

J gene: TRBJ2-2
D gene: -
clone size: few
V gene: TRBV3-1/TRBV3-2
CDR3 protein: CASSPTLTGQGGELFF
CDR3 DNA: TGTGCCAGCAGCCCGACTCTTACAGGGCAGGGCGGGGAGCTGTTTTTT

J gene: TRBJ1-1
D gene: -
clone size: -
V gene: TRBV5-6
CDR3 protein: CASSLAVVQMNTEAFF
CDR3 DNA: TGTGCCAGCAGCTTGGCCGTAGTACAGATGAACACTGAAGCTTTCTTT

J gene: TRBJ2-1
D gene: TRBD2
clone size: -
V gene: TRBV3-1/TRBV3-2
CDR3 protein: CASSRGGLWKLYNEQFF
CDR3 DNA: TGTGCCAGCAGCCGCGGGGGGTTGTGGAAGCTTTACAATGAGCAGTTCTTC

J gene: TRBJ2-2
D gene: TRBD1
clone size: -
V gene: TRBV5-6
CDR3 protein: CASTRDRRHTGELFF
CDR3 DNA: TGTGCCAGCACCAGGGACAGACGACACACCGGGGAGCTGTTTTTT

J gene: TRBJ1-4
D gene: TRBD1
clone size: -
V gene: TRBV3-1/TRBV3-2
CDR3 protein: CASSRFGRQGNEKLFF
CDR3 DNA: TGTGCCAGCAGCAGGTTTGGGAGACAGGGGAATGAAAAACTGTTTTTT

J gene: TRBJ2-7
D gene: TRBD2
clone size: -
V gene: TRBV11-2
CDR3 protein: CASSLEPSGRYEQYF
CDR3 DNA: TGTGCCAGCAGCTTAGAGCCTAGCGGGAGGTACGAGCAGTACTTC

J gene: TRBJ2-7
D gene: -
clone size: -
V gene: TRBV9
CDR3 protein: CASRRGYEQYF
CDR3 DNA: TGTGCCAGCCGTAGGGGCTACGAGCAGTACTTC

J gene: TRBJ1-6
D gene: TRBD1
clone size: -
V gene: TRBV15
CDR3 protein: CATSSDQIYRGRDSPLHF
CDR3 DNA: TGTGCCACCAGCAGCGATCAAATTTACAGGGGCAGGGATTCACCCCTCCACTTT

J gene: TRBJ2-5
D gene: -
clone size: few
V gene: TRBV14
CDR3 protein: CASSQEVFAGTRETQYF
CDR3 DNA: TGTGCCAGCAGCCAAGAGGTTTTCGCGGGGACCCGCGAGACCCAGTACTTC

J gene: TRBJ1-2
D gene: -
clone size: -
V gene: TRBV28
CDR3 protein: CASRESTATYGYTF
CDR3 DNA: TGTGCCAGCCGGGAAAGTACAGCAACCTATGGCTACACCTTC

J gene: TRBJ1-4
D gene: -
clone size: -
V gene: TRBV6-1
CDR3 protein: CASSEVSGANEKLFF
CDR3 DNA: TGTGCCAGCAGTGAAGTTTCGGGAGCTAATGAAAAACTGTTTTTT

J gene: TRBJ1-4
D gene: -
clone size: once
V gene: TRBV6-5
CDR3 protein: CASSYSGAEGEKLFF
CDR3 DNA: TGTGCCAGCAGTTACTCGGGGGCAGAGGGGGAAAAACTGTTTTTT

J gene: TRBJ1-6
D gene: -
clone size: -
V gene: TRBV2
CDR3 protein: CASSEAQAIRSPLHF
CDR3 DNA: TGTGCCAGCAGTGAAGCGCAGGCCATCCGTTCACCCCTCCACTTT

J gene: TRBJ2-1
D gene: TRBD2
clone size: -
V gene: TRBV2
CDR3 protein: CASRGLAGVSSPYNEQFF
CDR3 DNA: TGTGCCAGCAGGGGACTAGCGGGAGTGTCGTCCCCCTACAATGAGCAGTTCTTC

J gene: TRBJ2-7
D gene: TRBD1
clone size: -
V gene: TRBV11-2
CDR3 protein: CASSRTGESGEQYF
CDR3 DNA: TGTGCCAGCAGCCGGACAGGGGAGAGTGGCGAGCAGTACTTC

J gene: TRBJ1-6
D gene: -
clone size: -
V gene: TRBV24-1
CDR3 protein: CATRPPDGHGEALHF
CDR3 DNA: TGTGCCACCAGGCCCCCGGACGGCCATGGGGAGGCCCTCCACTTT

J gene: TRBJ1-1
D gene: -
clone size: -
V gene: TRBV2
CDR3 protein: CASRTRGNTEAFF
CDR3 DNA: TGTGCCAGCAGGACAAGGGGGAACACTGAAGCTTTCTTT